This note documents a single T cell receptor beta chain sequence. These data belong to a study of glioma-infiltrating T cells. Germline V gene sequence: CDR1 MGHRA, CDR2 YSYEKL. The CDR3 contains 15 residues. With V trimmed by 4 bases and J by 10 bases, 12 bases remained unmatched. The iRepertoire nested amplicon-rescue multiplex PCR amplified TCR alpha and beta CDR3s from RNA. TCRdb re-analysed the multiplex PCR reads in MiXCR, keeping a single row per CDR3 protein. Of approximately 400,000 distinct CDR3 sequences listed, around 38% are singletons. The sample comprised glioma tissue, nonneoplastic brain tissue, or PBMCs (not recorded which). The sequence derives from a human donor with low-grade glioma or glioblastoma, undergoing nonglioma brain surgery, or in good health (not recorded which). V gene TRBV4-1 combines with J gene TRBJ2-1; the match to TRBD1 covers 8 bases. The CDR3 sequence is CASSLPGPGGYEQFF. The CDR3 nucleotides read TGCGCCAGCAGCCTCCCGGGGCCAGGGGGCTACGAGCAGTTCTTC.